This T cell receptor (beta chain) was observed in a study of blood T cell repertoires in COVID-19. In the study overall: Samples of COVID-19 (acute and convalescent) were obtained from the United States, Italy and Spain. The cDNA or gDNA used as material had been derived from T cells, B-cell-depleted T cells, or PBMCs.

Per the original data handling: The authors estimated nucleated cell counts from reference gene primer amplification. This table comes from immunoSEQ multiplex PCR, and its TCRdb copy is limited to in-frame clones, with some not included. The V and J calls and clone size come from that table; D and trimming were worked out from the DNA. The table has 260,000 or so clones, under 90% seen once. This clone was seen once. Losses at the gene ends were 5 bases for V and 6 bases for J; bases not matched to a gene: 9. In germline, CDR1 is LNHDA, CDR2 SQIVND (reference sequence). This CDR3 has 15 amino acids. The chain carries TRBV19 and TRBJ2-2; 7 positions match TRBD1. The receptor's source is a human donor in a cohort sampled during active COVID-19. Sequenced: peripheral blood. In DNA form, the CDR3 reads TGTGCCAGTAGTCCGATTGACAGGGACGCCGGGGAGCTGTTTTTT. Translation gives CASSPIDRDAGELFF.